The 9 T cell receptor beta chains reported below all come from one sample, sequenced in a study of T cell changes during pregnancy in multiple sclerosis. Libraries were prepared by immunoSEQ multiplex PCR; TCRdb keeps only in-frame clonotypes and omits some of them. Of tens of thousands of clones in the sample, 90% to 95% were seen once. The sample was CD4+ T cells from peripheral blood mononuclear cells, taken in the first trimester of pregnancy. These TCRs come from a female donor with multiple sclerosis, enrolled in a pregnancy study.

V gene TRBV19 combines with J gene TRBJ1-5, with D maybe TRBD1 (5 bases). CDR1 and CDR2 from the germline V gene are LNHDA and SQIVND (reference sequence). This CDR3 region has 14 residues. Trimming left V 1 base short and J 6 bases short, with 10 bases between. The CDR3 nucleotides are TGTGCCAGTAGTATAGGATGGGGGGGTCAGCCCCAGCATTTT. Its translation is CASSIGWGGQPQHF.

V is TRBV7-9 and J is TRBJ1-1; a weak D match, TRBD1 (5 bases). Germline V gives CDR1 SEHNR, CDR2 FQNEAQ (reference sequence). This CDR3 has 12 amino acids. Trimming left V 5 bases short and J 10 bases short, with 14 bases between. CDR3 nucleotides: TGTGCCAGCAGCCAAGGGACTTTGAGAGCTTTCTTT. Amino acid sequence: CASSQGTLRAFF.

The chain recombines TRBV7-2 with TRBJ2-5; 9 nucleotides align to TRBD1. In germline, CDR1 is SGHTA, CDR2 FQGNSA. The CDR3 sequence is 15 residues long. V shed 0 bases and J 3 bases; nucleotides not matched to a gene: 2. The CDR3, as DNA: TGTGCCAGCAGCTTAGCGGACAGGGGTAAAGAGACCCAGTACTTC. Translated: CASSLADRGKETQYF.

This clone was found once. The V and J genes are TRBV5-5 and TRBJ1-5; D is possibly TRBD1 (6 bases). The CDR3 contains 17 residues. Germline values: CDR1 SGHKS, CDR2 YYEKEE (reference sequence). V was shortened by 3 bases and J by 5 bases, with 21 bases between the two germline ends. CDR3 amino acids: CASSSGASGGGYQPQHF. CDR3 nucleotide sequence: TGTGCCAGCAGCTCAGGAGCAAGCGGGGGCGGCTATCAGCCCCAGCATTTT.

In this sample, this clone turned up once. This chain's CDR3 is CASSCGTNHNEQFF. In DNA, the CDR3 is TGCGCCAGCAGCTGCGGGACGAACCACAATGAGCAGTTCTTC. The rearrangement links TRBV5-1 to TRBJ2-1; possible D gene TRBD2, 6 bases. CDR3 length equals 14 residues. Germline values: CDR1 SGHRS, CDR2 YFSETQ. V gave up 3 bases and J gave up 5 bases, with 12 bases separating them.

The V and J genes are TRBV30 and TRBJ2-7; D possibly corresponds to TRBD1 (5 bases). The CDR3 loop spans 12 amino acids. The V and J ends lost 4 bases and 5 bases respectively, with 12 bases between them. Germline V gives CDR1 GTSNPN, CDR2 SVGIG (reference sequence). Written as DNA, the CDR3 is TGTGCCTGGACAGGGTCGTCCCACGAGCAGTACTTC. Amino acids: CAWTGSSHEQYF.

J is TRBJ1-2 and V is TRBV7-6, with D possibly TRBD1 on 5 matching bases. CDR1 is SGHVS and CDR2 is FNYEAQ in the germline V gene. There are 14 residues in the CDR3. With 5 bases removed from V and 8 bases from J, the gap between germline ends came to 18 bases. DNA of the CDR3: TGTGCCAGCAGCCCACTCCGGGACTCGGGGGGCTACACCTTC. Translation gives CASSPLRDSGGYTF.

This sequence joins TRBV29-1 and TRBJ1-2; D is perhaps TRBD1 (6 bases). V lost 5 bases to trimming and J lost 4 bases, with 8 bases between them. Per the germline V gene, CDR1 is SQVTM and CDR2 is ANQGSEA. CDR3 length equals 11 residues. The CDR3 DNA sequence: TGCAGCGTTACGACAGGCTATGGCTACACCTTC. It codes for CSVTTGYGYTF.

This chain uses TRBV27 with TRBJ2-3; D might be TRBD2 (6 bases). The CDR3 length is 14 residues. V was trimmed by 5 bases and J by 3 bases, leaving 12 bases between them. CDR1 is MNHEY and CDR2 is SMNVEV in the germline V gene (reference sequence). As DNA, the CDR3 is TGTGCCAGCAGTCGGGGGTTTGATACAGATACGCAGTATTTT. Its protein is CASSRGFDTDTQYF.